Below are 10 T cell receptor beta chains sequenced from a single sample in a study of cytomegalovirus exposure and HLA in healthy donors. TCRdb's copy holds only in-frame clones and misses some; the assay was immunoSEQ multiplex PCR. The profile covers some 210,000 clones, with over 80% appearing a single time and 4.5% to 7% taken by the ten largest. The sequenced sample was PBMCs. The source is a woman younger than 30 in good health and CMV-seronegative.

V is TRBV5-4 and J is TRBJ2-7; 7 nucleotides match TRBD2. Germline CDR1 reads SGHNT; CDR2 reads YYREEE (reference sequence). V shed 0 bases, J shed 5 bases, and the junction held 8 bases outside the gene matches. The CDR3 is 15 residues long. The CDR3 here is CASSLVGGRSDEQYF. CDR3 coding DNA: TGTGCCAGCAGCTTGGTAGGCGGGAGAAGCGACGAGCAGTACTTC.

The chain is built from TRBV2 and TRBJ2-2, with 7 bases aligning to TRBD2. The CDR3 loop spans 16 amino acids. Trimming at V came to 7 bases and at J to 5 bases, leaving 13 bases not matched to a gene. CDR1 is SNHLY and CDR2 is FYNNEI in the germline V gene. The CDR3 spells CASTQIGGLATGELFF. CDR3 coding DNA: TGTGCCAGCACTCAAATCGGGGGGTTAGCGACCGGGGAGCTGTTTTTT.

This sequence joins TRBV27 and TRBJ1-5, with 7 bases fitting TRBD1. After removal of 5 bases from V and 6 bases from J, the junction contained 7 bases not matched to a gene. The germline CDR1 and CDR2 sequences are MNHEY and SMNVEV (reference sequence). The CDR3 consists of 14 residues. DNA for the CDR3: TGTGCCAGCAGTGCCCACAGGGGCACTCAGCCCCAGCATTTT. Translating it yields CASSAHRGTQPQHF.

The chain uses TRBV18 and TRBJ1-6; D perhaps matches TRBD1 (5 bases). CDR1 and CDR2 from the germline V gene are KGHSH and LQKENI. The CDR3 is 16 amino acids. V was pared by 3 bases and J by 7 bases, with 16 bases between. The CDR3 region has the DNA TGTGCCAGCTCACCTACTACGAGGGGAGGCAATTCACCCCTCCACTTT. It encodes CASSPTTRGGNSPLHF.

V usage is TRBV6-5 and J usage is TRBJ1-5; perhaps TRBD1 as D (5 bases). V lost 9 bases, J lost 4 bases, and 16 bases lay in between. The CDR3 totals 14 residues. Germline CDR1 MNHEY, CDR2 SVGAGI. The CDR3 DNA is TGTGCCAGTAAGAACCCCGGGACGAATCAGCCCCAGCATTTT. It is translated as CASKNPGTNQPQHF.

The gene calls are TRBV2 and TRBJ2-2, with no clear D. The V and J ends lost 4 bases and 0 bases respectively, with 6 bases between them. CDR1 is SNHLY and CDR2 is FYNNEI in the germline V gene. This CDR3 contains 14 residues. The CDR3 nucleotides read TGTGCCAGCAGTGTAACAGCGAACACCGGGGAGCTGTTTTTT. Amino acid sequence: CASSVTANTGELFF.

The chain joins TRBV9 to TRBJ1-2; D possibly corresponds to TRBD1 (5 bases). From germline, CDR1 is SGDLS and CDR2 YYNGEE. The CDR3 runs to 16 residues. The germline V and J ends were trimmed by 0 bases and 7 bases, with 19 bases remaining between them. In DNA form, the CDR3 reads TGTGCCAGCAGCGTAGCAGGAGGGGTGGGGGATTTTGGCTACACCTTC. Its protein is CASSVAGGVGDFGYTF.

The chain recombines TRBV2 with TRBJ1-3; 7 bases agree with TRBD1. Trimming took 6 bases from V and 4 from J; bases not matched to a gene: 6. CDR3 size: 14 residues. Per germline, CDR1 SNHLY and CDR2 FYNNEI. CDR3: CASRARQGGNTIYF. As DNA, the CDR3 is TGTGCCAGCAGGGCCCGACAGGGAGGAAACACCATATATTTT.

The chain is built from TRBV6-1 and TRBJ2-6, with D tentatively TRBD1 or TRBD2 (5 bases each). The CDR3 extends over 14 amino acids. Germline loops: CDR1 MNHNS, CDR2 SASEGT. V was trimmed by 10 bases and J by 2 bases, leaving 12 bases between them. Here the CDR3 DNA reads TGTGCCACCGATGGGGGAGCTGGGGCCAACGTCCTGACTTTC. It is translated as CATDGGAGANVLTF.

This chain connects TRBV5-8 to TRBJ2-7, with TRBD1 as a possible D gene (6 bases). The CDR3 extends over 14 amino acids. Per the germline V gene, CDR1 is SGHTS and CDR2 is YDEGEE. V was shortened by 0 bases and J by 5 bases, with 12 bases between the two germline ends. CDR3 sequence reads: CASSLVTGIHEQYF. The CDR3 DNA reads as TGTGCCAGCAGCTTGGTAACAGGGATCCACGAGCAGTACTTC. The full variable domain, in which reference TRBV5-8 and TRBJ2-7 provide the parts outside the CDR3, is EAGVTQSPTHLIKTRGQQATLRCSPISGHTSVYWYQQALGLGLQFLLWYDEGEERNRGNFPPRFSGRQFPNYSSELNVNALELEDSALYLCASSLVTGIHEQYFGPGTRLTVT.